Shown below are 12 T cell receptor beta chains from a single sample sequenced in a study of blood T cells in healthy people across ages (dated by TCRdb to 2013 to 2016). Libraries were built with 5' RACE. The sequencer listed for this sample is Illumina HiSeq 2500. A second PCR of roughly 6 to 11 cycles was run with a J-beta primer mix and a sample-barcoded 5' primer. In-frame beta chains were kept once TCRdb had trimmed the public reads at Q25 with fastp and called clones with MiXCR. Entries are consolidated by CDR3 protein sequence, retaining the most common genes and DNA. Across this sample there are 450,000 to 700,000 distinct CDR3 sequences, with approximately 25% seen only once. Less than 20% of the sample goes to the ten largest clones. Sequences were obtained from blood. Receptors were obtained from a woman in her 70s in good health.

The chain is built from TRBV4-3 and TRBJ2-1; 8 bases line up with TRBD2. The CDR3 covers 16 residues. The germline CDR1 and CDR2 sequences are LGHNA and YSLEER. Germline trimming cut 1 base from V and 7 bases from J; bases unmatched to any gene: 9. The CDR3 sequence is CASSQGPGGPLNEQFF. CDR3 nucleotides: TGCGCCAGCAGCCAAGGCCCGGGGGGGCCCCTAAATGAGCAGTTCTTC.

In this sample, this clonotype turned up a few times. This rearrangement joins TRBV12-3 or TRBV12-4 to TRBJ1-5; TRBD1 agrees at 8 bases. Germline trimming cut 6 bases from V and 4 bases from J; bases unmatched to any gene: 5. This CDR3 has 14 amino acids. CDR3 region: CASSPTGENQPQHF. CDR3 coding DNA: TGTGCCAGCAGCCCGACAGGGGAGAATCAGCCCCAGCATTTT.

This clonotype was seen more than once but under ten times. At one of its ends the junction is not consistent with the germline gene, which may arise from a read error. The rearrangement links TRBV12-3 or TRBV12-4 to TRBJ2-7, with TRBD1 matching over 10 bases. The CDR3 runs 15 residues. CDR3 region: CASSSLRDRGAEQYF. The DNA for the CDR3 is TGTGCCAGTAGTTCCCTCCGGGACAGGGGAGCCGAGCAGTACTTC.

V is TRBV7-9 and J is TRBJ1-2; 9 bases line up with TRBD1. Per germline, CDR1 SEHNR and CDR2 FQNEAQ (reference sequence). V shed 4 bases, J shed 8 bases, and the junction held 11 bases outside the gene matches. The CDR3 loop spans 15 amino acids. The CDR3, as DNA: TGTGCCAGCAGCTACCGGGACAGGGTATCGGAGGGCTACACCTTC. It specifies CASSYRDRVSEGYTF.

In its sample, this clonotype was seen a few times. DNA for the CDR3: TGCGCCAGCAGAACTAGCGGGGGTACACACGAGCAGTACTTC. As protein: CASRTSGGTHEQYF. The gene calls are TRBV5-1 and TRBJ2-1, with 11 bases identical to TRBD2. The DNA end favors TRBJ2-7, so the J call may be wrong. The CDR3 loop spans 14 amino acids. Germline CDR1 and CDR2: SGHRS and YFSETQ.

This clonotype appeared a few times. V usage is TRBV5-6 and J usage is TRBJ2-5, with a tentative D call TRBD1 (6 bases). The J call may not be correct, given that the DNA end is closer to TRBJ2-7. The CDR3 is 13 amino acids. Germline CDR1 SGHDT, CDR2 YYEEEE. Here the CDR3 DNA reads TGTGCCAGCAGCCTAGGAGAGGGGGACGAGCAGTACTTC. Encoded protein: CASSLGEGDEQYF.

This clonotype was seen only a few times. The V gene is TRBV7-2, the J gene TRBJ1-3, with D possibly TRBD1 on 5 matching bases. This CDR3 comprises 17 residues. Trimming cost V 4 bases and J 0 bases, with 16 bases left between them. CDR1 and CDR2 (germline): SGHTA, FQGNSA. The CDR3 nucleotides are TGTGCCAGCAGCTCCCGCGCCACAGGCGTCTCTGGAAACACCATATATTTT. Its protein is CASSSRATGVSGNTIYF.

This chain uses TRBV24-1 with TRBJ2-1; 12 nucleotides align to TRBD2. Germline-derived CDR1 and CDR2 are KGHDR and SFDVKD. Trimming took 4 bases from V and 3 from J; bases not matched to a gene: 3. This CDR3 spans 16 amino acids. This CDR3 reads CATSEGLAGFYNEQFF. In DNA form, the CDR3 reads TGTGCCACCAGTGAGGGACTAGCGGGCTTCTACAATGAGCAGTTCTTC.

The chain couples TRBV5-6 to TRBJ2-3, with TRBD1 identical over 10 bases. V lost 3 bases to trimming and J lost 4 bases; unmatched junction nucleotides: 11. Germline V gene sequence: CDR1 SGHDT, CDR2 YYEEEE. This CDR3 has 17 amino acids. The CDR3 DNA is TGTGCCAGCAGCTCGTCTTTAGGGACAGGGGTCGCAGATACGCAGTATTTT. Its protein product is CASSSSLGTGVADTQYF.

The V and J genes are TRBV6-5 and TRBJ2-7, with 7 bases that match TRBD2. The CDR3 contains 15 residues. Looked up from germline, CDR1 is MNHEY and CDR2 is SVGAGI. The J segment lost 4 bases and the V segment lost 10 bases, leaving 16 bases of the junction unmatched. The CDR3 spells CATRPGGGPRYEQYF. DNA of the CDR3: TGTGCCACGCGGCCTGGGGGAGGGCCAAGATACGAGCAGTACTTC.

Points on this clonotype: This could be a read error, since a much larger clone is one nucleotide away. V and J are TRBV10-3 and TRBJ2-5, with TRBD2 identical over 12 bases. The CDR3 covers 19 residues. In germline, CDR1 is ENHRY, CDR2 SYGVKD. The CDR3 protein is CAISESSHRLAGVYNEQLF. The CDR3 nucleotides read TGTGCCATCAGTGAGTCATCCCATAGACTAGCGGGGGTTTACAATGAGCAGCTCTTC.

This chain joins TRBV7-2 and TRBJ1-3; TRBD1 matches at 10 bases. Trimming took 5 bases from V and 3 from J; bases not matched to a gene: 4. Per germline, CDR1 SGHTA and CDR2 FQGNSA. The CDR3 totals 15 residues. CDR3 DNA sequence: TGTGCCAGCAGCGTGACAGGGGGCGATGGAAACACCATATATTTT. Its protein product is CASSVTGGDGNTIYF.